A selection of T cell receptor beta chains follows, all from one sample in a study of blood T cell repertoires in COVID-19. Measured with immunoSEQ multiplex PCR; TCRdb has only the in-frame clones, and not every one. The data hold about 280,000 clones, with around 80% observed a single time. Specimen: PBMCs or T cells enriched from blood (not recorded which). These receptors came from a man aged 35-49 years who had been exposed to COVID-19. Both conserved end residues are part of each CDR3. The order of the fields is D gene, J gene, V gene, CDR3 protein. A D gene is named only where the DNA matches it firmly.

D gene: NA; J gene: TRBJ2-5; V gene: TRBV7-2; CDR3 protein: CASSKRMLETQYF
D gene: NA; J gene: TRBJ1-6; V gene: TRBV7-7; CDR3 protein: CASSLSGNANSPLHF
D gene: NA; J gene: TRBJ1-1; V gene: TRBV11-3; CDR3 protein: CASSQRGTEAFF
D gene: NA; J gene: TRBJ1-2; V gene: TRBV18; CDR3 protein: CASSPPSGGLVLGYTF
D gene: TRBD2; J gene: TRBJ2-5; V gene: TRBV7-9; CDR3 protein: CASTPSGEETQYF
D gene: TRBD2; J gene: TRBJ2-2; V gene: TRBV7-3; CDR3 protein: CASSLMSSGTAGELFF
D gene: NA; J gene: TRBJ2-7; V gene: TRBV25-1; CDR3 protein: CASSDQGVTSEGSYEQYF
D gene: TRBD2; J gene: TRBJ2-7; V gene: TRBV2; CDR3 protein: CASRLEAGRYF
D gene: TRBD2; J gene: TRBJ2-7; V gene: TRBV5-6; CDR3 protein: CASSYSGSYEQYF
D gene: NA; J gene: TRBJ2-2; V gene: TRBV6-4; CDR3 protein: CASMRRANTGELFF
D gene: TRBD1; J gene: TRBJ1-2; V gene: TRBV2; CDR3 protein: CASRWGQGYGYTF
D gene: NA; J gene: TRBJ2-3; V gene: TRBV7-8; CDR3 protein: CASNHRDLSTDTQYF
D gene: TRBD2; J gene: TRBJ2-7; V gene: TRBV7-9; CDR3 protein: CASSHPAGGGDYEQYF
D gene: NA; J gene: TRBJ1-1; V gene: TRBV30; CDR3 protein: CAWFRARAFF
D gene: TRBD1; J gene: TRBJ1-1; V gene: TRBV7-9; CDR3 protein: CASSLAGRGYEAFF
D gene: NA; J gene: TRBJ1-1; V gene: TRBV18; CDR3 protein: CASSPQLNTEAFF
D gene: NA; J gene: TRBJ2-7; V gene: TRBV2; CDR3 protein: CASSDRGNFYEQYF
D gene: NA; J gene: TRBJ1-5; V gene: TRBV3-1/TRBV3-2; CDR3 protein: CASSQDHSVQPQHF
D gene: TRBD1; J gene: TRBJ2-4; V gene: TRBV7-9; CDR3 protein: CASSLGGQGTKNIQYF
D gene: NA; J gene: TRBJ2-3; V gene: TRBV5-6; CDR3 protein: CASSWGPGGTGADTQYF
D gene: NA; J gene: TRBJ2-6; V gene: TRBV29-1; CDR3 protein: CSVSGFSGANVLTF
D gene: NA; J gene: TRBJ1-1; V gene: TRBV28; CDR3 protein: CASSSVGENTEAFF
D gene: NA; J gene: TRBJ1-2; V gene: TRBV14; CDR3 protein: CASSLLPGGYTF
D gene: NA; J gene: TRBJ2-3; V gene: TRBV12-5; CDR3 protein: CASGLVPREVSTDTQYF
D gene: NA; J gene: TRBJ2-7; V gene: TRBV23-1; CDR3 protein: CASSQISPRREGSYEQYF
D gene: NA; J gene: TRBJ2-5; V gene: TRBV7-8; CDR3 protein: CASSQGLLKETQYF
D gene: NA; J gene: TRBJ2-1; V gene: TRBV18; CDR3 protein: CASSLFGQSSYNEQFF
D gene: TRBD2; J gene: TRBJ2-5; V gene: TRBV10-2; CDR3 protein: CASSEIPSGIVETQYF